This is a list of T cell receptor beta chains from one sample in a study of a mutant IDH1 vaccine in newly diagnosed glioma. TCRdb keeps only in-frame clones here, not all; method: immunoSEQ multiplex PCR. The repertoire holds about 28,000 clones, with around 90% as singletons. These receptors' targets are unknown. The material was peripheral blood mononuclear cells (PBMCs), obtained from a glioma patient whose treatment included an IDH1 peptide vaccine. The source is a woman aged 40 to 55 with glioma. Some clones in this sample may be carry-over from other donors' samples. Each CDR3 is given with its conserved first and last residue. The order of the fields is clone size, J gene, V gene, D gene, CDR3 protein, CDR3 DNA. A D gene is named only where the DNA matches it firmly. Size is stated for part of the rows, as once, few or many counts, or as a class when the clone is expanded.

size: medium-sized; J: TRBJ2-2; V: TRBV7-2; D: TRBD2; CDR3: CASTLAGGAGELFF; DNA: TGTGCCAGCACCCTAGCGGGAGGAGCCGGGGAGCTGTTTTTT
size: -; J: TRBJ2-7; V: TRBV27; D: -; CDR3: CASSLTAYNPYEQYF; DNA: TGTGCCAGCAGTTTAACAGCCTACAACCCCTACGAGCAGTACTTC
size: -; J: TRBJ2-4; V: TRBV5-1; D: -; CDR3: CASRIRDGGAKNIQYF; DNA: TGCGCCAGCAGGATACGGGACGGCGGAGCCAAAAACATTCAGTACTTC
size: -; J: TRBJ1-5; V: TRBV28; D: -; CDR3: CASRPGGQGNQPQHF; DNA: TGTGCCAGCAGACCGGGAGGGCAGGGAAATCAGCCCCAGCATTTT
size: -; J: TRBJ2-1; V: TRBV7-6; D: TRBD2; CDR3: CASSLIGEGEQFF; DNA: TGTGCCAGCAGCTTGATAGGGGAGGGTGAGCAGTTCTTC
size: -; J: TRBJ1-5; V: TRBV9; D: -; CDR3: CASSVGSLLRYSNQPQHF; DNA: TGTGCCAGCAGCGTAGGATCCCTACTAAGATATAGCAATCAGCCCCAGCATTTT
size: once; J: TRBJ2-6; V: TRBV29-1; D: -; CDR3: CSAVQNGANVLTF; DNA: TGCAGCGCCGTTCAGAACGGGGCCAACGTCCTGACTTTC
size: once; J: TRBJ2-7; V: TRBV4-1; D: TRBD2; CDR3: CASSQEVWNEPGLASDEQYF; DNA: TGCGCCAGCAGCCAAGAAGTTTGGAACGAACCGGGACTAGCTTCCGACGAGCAGTACTTC
size: -; J: TRBJ1-1; V: TRBV4-2; D: TRBD1; CDR3: CASSQVQGKYTEAFF; DNA: TGTGCCAGCAGCCAGGTACAGGGGAAGTACACTGAAGCTTTCTTT
size: -; J: TRBJ2-5; V: TRBV7-2; D: -; CDR3: CASSLARSETQYF; DNA: TGTGCCAGCAGCTTAGCGAGGTCCGAGACCCAGTACTTC
size: -; J: TRBJ2-5; V: TRBV5-1; D: -; CDR3: CASGAGARMETQYF; DNA: TGCGCCAGCGGGGCGGGCGCGCGAATGGAGACCCAGTACTTC
size: once; J: TRBJ2-4; V: TRBV29-1; D: -; CDR3: CSVDGPERNIQYF; DNA: TGCAGCGTTGACGGCCCCGAGAGGAACATTCAGTACTTC
size: once; J: TRBJ2-7; V: TRBV21-1; D: -; CDR3: CASLPGTSFSNPYEQYF; DNA: TGTGCCAGCCTTCCCGGGACTAGCTTTTCGAATCCCTACGAGCAGTACTTC
size: -; J: TRBJ2-7; V: TRBV11-3; D: -; CDR3: CASSLQGGVYEQYF; DNA: TGTGCCAGCAGCCTACAGGGAGGGGTCTACGAGCAGTACTTC
size: few; J: TRBJ1-4; V: TRBV7-2; D: -; CDR3: CASSLVWSLDEKLFF; DNA: TGTGCCAGCAGCTTAGTGTGGTCACTGGATGAAAAACTGTTTTTT
size: -; J: TRBJ2-5; V: TRBV2; D: -; CDR3: CASRYEETQYF; DNA: TGTGCCAGCAGATACGAAGAGACCCAGTACTTC
size: -; J: TRBJ2-1; V: TRBV25-1; D: TRBD2; CDR3: CASSVASGHNEQFF; DNA: TGTGCCAGCAGTGTCGCTAGCGGCCACAATGAGCAGTTCTTC
size: -; J: TRBJ1-2; V: TRBV7-9; D: TRBD1; CDR3: CASSPPGTGNIYGYTF; DNA: TGTGCCAGCAGTCCTCCCGGGACAGGGAATATCTATGGCTACACCTTC
size: -; J: TRBJ1-4; V: TRBV7-3; D: -; CDR3: CASIRVVFF; DNA: TGTGCCAGCATACGGGTGGTGTTTTTT
size: -; J: TRBJ2-5; V: TRBV27; D: -; CDR3: CASRGGAGHLQETQYF; DNA: TGTGCCAGCAGAGGAGGGGCAGGTCATCTCCAAGAGACCCAGTACTTC
size: medium-sized; J: TRBJ2-1; V: TRBV7-8; D: TRBD1; CDR3: CASSSAGTGGINQFF; DNA: TGTGCCAGCAGCTCGGCCGGGACAGGGGGGATAAACCAGTTCTTC
size: -; J: TRBJ2-7; V: TRBV19; D: TRBD1; CDR3: CASSGDRFYEQYF; DNA: TGTGCCAGTAGCGGGGACAGGTTCTACGAGCAGTACTTC
size: -; J: TRBJ1-1; V: TRBV5-1; D: -; CDR3: CASSMGRATGWTEAFF; DNA: TGCGCCAGCAGTATGGGCAGGGCCACGGGTTGGACTGAAGCTTTCTTT
size: -; J: TRBJ2-5; V: TRBV18; D: -; CDR3: CASSPDSGRWETQYF; DNA: TGTGCCAGCTCCCCCGATTCGGGGCGGTGGGAGACCCAGTACTTC